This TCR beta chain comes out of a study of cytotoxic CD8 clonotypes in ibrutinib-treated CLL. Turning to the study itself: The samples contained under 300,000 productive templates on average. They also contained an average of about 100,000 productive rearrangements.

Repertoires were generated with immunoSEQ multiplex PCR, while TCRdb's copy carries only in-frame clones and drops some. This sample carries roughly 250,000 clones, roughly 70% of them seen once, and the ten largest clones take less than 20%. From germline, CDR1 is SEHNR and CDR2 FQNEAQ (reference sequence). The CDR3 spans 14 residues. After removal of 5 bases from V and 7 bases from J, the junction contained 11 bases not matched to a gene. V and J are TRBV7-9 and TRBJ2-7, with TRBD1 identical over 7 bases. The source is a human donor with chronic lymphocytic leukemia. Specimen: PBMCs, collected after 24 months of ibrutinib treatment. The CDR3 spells CASSPPGQPWEQYF. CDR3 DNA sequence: TGTGCCAGCAGCCCGCCGGGACAGCCTTGGGAGCAGTACTTC.